Shown below are 4 T cell receptor beta chains from a single sample sequenced in a study of blood T cell repertoires in COVID-19. The method was immunoSEQ multiplex PCR; TCRdb's version includes in-frame clones alone and lacks a portion of them. The repertoire holds 250,000 or so clones, with approximately 87% as singletons. Sample: peripheral blood. The receptors were sampled from a man aged 60-69 years with acute or convalescent COVID-19.

The chain combines TRBV6-2 or TRBV6-3 with TRBJ2-7; 8 bases fit TRBD2. The germline gives CDR1 MNHEY, CDR2 SVGEGT. Trimming took 5 bases from V and 6 from J; bases not matched to a gene: 9. There are 14 residues in the CDR3. The CDR3 loop is CASSQTSGPAEQYF. DNA for the CDR3: TGTGCCAGCAGTCAAACTAGCGGACCTGCCGAGCAGTACTTC.

The chain carries TRBV28 and TRBJ1-5, with TRBD1 matching 9 bases. Germline trimming cut 6 bases from V and 4 bases from J; bases unmatched to any gene: 10. The CDR3 is 16 residues long. Germline assignment: CDR1 MDHEN and CDR2 SYDVKM. The DNA of the CDR3 is TGTGCCAGCAGGAGTCCGGGACAGGGTAGGAATCAGCCCCAGCATTTT. Its protein is CASRSPGQGRNQPQHF.

The rearrangement joins TRBV6-2 or TRBV6-3 to TRBJ2-3; possible D gene TRBD1, 6 bases. The germline V gene encodes CDR1 MNHEY and CDR2 SVGEGT. Trimming took 0 bases from V and 0 from J, leaving 10 bases between them. The CDR3 runs to 16 residues. This chain's CDR3 is CASSYSGGVSTDTQYF. In DNA, the CDR3 is TGTGCCAGCAGTTACTCAGGGGGAGTTAGCACAGATACGCAGTATTTT.

CDR3 residues: CASSFNRGRNTEAFF. In nucleotides, the CDR3 is TGTGCCAGCAGTTTCAACAGGGGGCGAAACACTGAAGCTTTCTTT. The chain uses TRBV28 and TRBJ1-1, with 9 bases identical to TRBD1. The CDR3 has 15 amino acids. The V gene end was trimmed by 3 bases and the J gene end by 2 bases; junction bases not matched to a gene: 4. Germline V gives CDR1 MDHEN, CDR2 SYDVKM.